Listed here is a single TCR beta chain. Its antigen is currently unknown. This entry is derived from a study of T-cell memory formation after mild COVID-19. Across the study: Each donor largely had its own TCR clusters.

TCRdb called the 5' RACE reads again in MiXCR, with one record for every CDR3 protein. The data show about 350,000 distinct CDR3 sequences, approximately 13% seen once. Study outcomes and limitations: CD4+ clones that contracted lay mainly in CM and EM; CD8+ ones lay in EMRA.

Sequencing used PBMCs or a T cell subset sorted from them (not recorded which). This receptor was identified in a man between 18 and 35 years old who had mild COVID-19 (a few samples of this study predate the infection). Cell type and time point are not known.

As DNA, the CDR3 is TGCAGTGCTACATCTTATAAATACGAGCAGTACTTC. Protein: CSATSYKYEQYF. The V call is TRBV20-1, the J call TRBJ2-7; D gene unclear. Germline V gene lookup returns CDR1 DFQATT and CDR2 SNEGSKA (reference sequence). This CDR3 region has 12 residues. V lost 4 bases to trimming and J lost 4 bases, with 11 bases between them.